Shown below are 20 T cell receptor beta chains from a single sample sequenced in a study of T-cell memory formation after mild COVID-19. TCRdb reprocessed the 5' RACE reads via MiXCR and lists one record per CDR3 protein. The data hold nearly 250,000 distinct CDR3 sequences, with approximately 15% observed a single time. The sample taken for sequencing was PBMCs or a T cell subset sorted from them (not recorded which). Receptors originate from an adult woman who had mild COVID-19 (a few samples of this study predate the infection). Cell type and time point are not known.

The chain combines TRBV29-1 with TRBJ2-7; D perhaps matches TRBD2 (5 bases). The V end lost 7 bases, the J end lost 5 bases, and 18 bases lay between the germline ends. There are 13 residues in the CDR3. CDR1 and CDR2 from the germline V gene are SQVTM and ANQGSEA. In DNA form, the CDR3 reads TGCAGCGGTGGAGGAGGAGTGGGAGACGAGCAGTACTTC. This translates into CSGGGGVGDEQYF.

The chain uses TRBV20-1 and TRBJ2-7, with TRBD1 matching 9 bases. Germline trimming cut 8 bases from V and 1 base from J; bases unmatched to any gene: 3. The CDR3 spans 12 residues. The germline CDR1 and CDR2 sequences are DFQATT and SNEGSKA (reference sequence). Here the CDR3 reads CSTGQGSYEQYF. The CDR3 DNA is TGCAGTACGGGACAGGGTTCCTACGAGCAGTACTTC.

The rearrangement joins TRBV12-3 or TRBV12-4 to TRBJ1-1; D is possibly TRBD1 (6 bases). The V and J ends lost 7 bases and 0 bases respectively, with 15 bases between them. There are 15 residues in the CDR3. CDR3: CASTVQGGMNTEAFF. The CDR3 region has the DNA TGTGCCAGCACCGTCCAAGGGGGGATGAACACTGAAGCTTTCTTT.

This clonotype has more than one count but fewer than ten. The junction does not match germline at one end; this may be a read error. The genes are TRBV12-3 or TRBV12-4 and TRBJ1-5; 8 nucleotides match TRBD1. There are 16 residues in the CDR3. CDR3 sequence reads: CASSLAQGVVGQTQHF. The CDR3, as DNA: TGTGCCAGCAGTTTAGCACAGGGGGTGGTAGGTCAGACCCAGCATTTT.

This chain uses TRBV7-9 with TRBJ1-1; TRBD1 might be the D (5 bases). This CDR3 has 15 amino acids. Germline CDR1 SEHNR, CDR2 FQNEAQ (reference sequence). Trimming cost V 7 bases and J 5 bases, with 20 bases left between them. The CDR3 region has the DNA TGTGCCAGCACCCCTCGCGGGGCGCGGTGGACTGAAGCTTTCTTT. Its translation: CASTPRGARWTEAFF.

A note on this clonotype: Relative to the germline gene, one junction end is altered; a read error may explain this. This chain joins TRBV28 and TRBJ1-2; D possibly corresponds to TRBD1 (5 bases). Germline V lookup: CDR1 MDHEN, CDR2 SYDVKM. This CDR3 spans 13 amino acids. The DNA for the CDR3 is TGTGCCAGCAGAACGACAGCTAACTATGGCTACACTTTC. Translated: CASRTTANYGYTF.

The CDR3 protein is CASSLRGVPVGSNSPLHF. The CDR3 coding sequence is TGTGCCAGCAGTTTACGAGGGGTCCCAGTCGGTAGTAATTCACCCCTCCACTTT. J is TRBJ1-6 and V is TRBV27; D is perhaps TRBD1 (5 bases). V lost 2 bases and J lost 6, with 20 bases in between. This CDR3 is built from 18 residues. Per the germline V gene, CDR1 is MNHEY and CDR2 is SMNVEV (reference sequence).

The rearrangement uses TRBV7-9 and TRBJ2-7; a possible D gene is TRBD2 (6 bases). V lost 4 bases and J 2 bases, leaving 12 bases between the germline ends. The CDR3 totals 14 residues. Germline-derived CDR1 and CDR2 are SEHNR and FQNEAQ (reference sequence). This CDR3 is CASSWGDPPYEQYF. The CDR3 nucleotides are TGTGCCAGCAGCTGGGGGGATCCCCCCTACGAGCAGTACTTC.

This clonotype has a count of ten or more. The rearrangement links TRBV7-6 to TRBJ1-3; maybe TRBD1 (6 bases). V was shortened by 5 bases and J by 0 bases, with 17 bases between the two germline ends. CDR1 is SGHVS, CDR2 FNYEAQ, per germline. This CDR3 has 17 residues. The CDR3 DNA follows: TGTGCCAGCAGCCACCCCGGGACAACTAGCTCTGGAAACACCATATATTTT. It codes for CASSHPGTTSSGNTIYF. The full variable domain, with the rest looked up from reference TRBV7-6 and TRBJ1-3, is GAGVSQSPRYKVTKRGQDVALRCDPISGHVSLYWYRQALGQGPEFLTYFNYEAQQDKSGLPNDRFSAERPEGSISTLTIQRTEQRDSAMYRCASSHPGTTSSGNTIYFGEGSWLTVV.

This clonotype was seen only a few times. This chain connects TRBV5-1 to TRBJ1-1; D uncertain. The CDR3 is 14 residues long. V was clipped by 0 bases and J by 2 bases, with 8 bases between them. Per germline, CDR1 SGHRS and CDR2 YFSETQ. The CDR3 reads CASSLGSVNTEAFF. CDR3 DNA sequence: TGCGCCAGCAGCTTGGGGTCAGTAAACACTGAAGCTTTCTTT.

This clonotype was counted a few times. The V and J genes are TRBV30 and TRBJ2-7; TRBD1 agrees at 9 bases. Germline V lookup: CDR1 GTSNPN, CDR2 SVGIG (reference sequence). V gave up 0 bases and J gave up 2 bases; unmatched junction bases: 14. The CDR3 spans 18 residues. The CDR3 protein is CAWSVLGGQGSRTYEQYF. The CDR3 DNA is TGTGCCTGGAGTGTACTGGGGGGACAGGGTTCTCGGACCTACGAGCAGTACTTC.

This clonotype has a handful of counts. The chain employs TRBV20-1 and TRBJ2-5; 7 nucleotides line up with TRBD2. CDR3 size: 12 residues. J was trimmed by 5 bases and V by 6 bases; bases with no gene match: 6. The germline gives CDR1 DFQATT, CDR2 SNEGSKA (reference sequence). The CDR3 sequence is CSAGTNLETQYF. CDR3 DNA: TGCAGTGCCGGGACTAATCTTGAGACCCAGTACTTC.

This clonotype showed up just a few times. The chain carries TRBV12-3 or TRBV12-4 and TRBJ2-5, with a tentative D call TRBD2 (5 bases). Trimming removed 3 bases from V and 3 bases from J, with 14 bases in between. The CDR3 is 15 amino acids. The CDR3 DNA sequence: TGTGCCAGCAGTTTTCCCCCCCGGGGAGAAGAGACCCAGTACTTC. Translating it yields CASSFPPRGEETQYF.

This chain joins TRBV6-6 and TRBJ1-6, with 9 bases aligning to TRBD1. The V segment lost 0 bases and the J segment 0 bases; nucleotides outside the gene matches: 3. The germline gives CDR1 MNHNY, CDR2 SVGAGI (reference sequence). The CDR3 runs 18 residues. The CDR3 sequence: CASSYSGTGSSYNSPLHF. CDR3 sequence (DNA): TGTGCCAGCAGTTACTCCGGGACAGGGAGCTCCTATAATTCACCCCTCCACTTT.

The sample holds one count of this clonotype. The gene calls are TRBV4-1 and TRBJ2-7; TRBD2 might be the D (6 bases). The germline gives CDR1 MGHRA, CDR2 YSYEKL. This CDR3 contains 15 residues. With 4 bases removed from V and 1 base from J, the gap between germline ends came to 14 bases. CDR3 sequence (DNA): TGCGCCAGCAGCCCAGGCGGGACCCGGTCCTACGAGCAGTACTTC. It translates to CASSPGGTRSYEQYF.

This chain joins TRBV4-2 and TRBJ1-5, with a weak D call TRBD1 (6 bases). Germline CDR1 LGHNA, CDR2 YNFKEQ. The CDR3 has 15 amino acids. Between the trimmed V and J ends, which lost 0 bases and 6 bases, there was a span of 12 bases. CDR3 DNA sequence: TGTGCCAGCAGCCAAGACAGGGTGACAGGTCAGCCCCAGCATTTT. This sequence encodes CASSQDRVTGQPQHF.

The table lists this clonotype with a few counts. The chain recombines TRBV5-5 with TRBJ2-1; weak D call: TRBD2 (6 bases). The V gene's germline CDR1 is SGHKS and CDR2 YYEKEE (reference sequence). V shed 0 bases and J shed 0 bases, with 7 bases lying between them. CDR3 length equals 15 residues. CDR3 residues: CASSLGLGSYNEQFF. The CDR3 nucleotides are TGTGCCAGCAGCTTGGGACTAGGCTCCTACAATGAGCAGTTCTTC.

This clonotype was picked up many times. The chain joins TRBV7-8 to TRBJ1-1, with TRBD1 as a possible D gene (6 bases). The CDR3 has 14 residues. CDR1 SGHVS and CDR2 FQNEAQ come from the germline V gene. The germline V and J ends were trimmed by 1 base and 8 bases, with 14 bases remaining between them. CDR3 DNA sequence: TGTGCCAGCAGCTTAGTTACCAGGGGTAAGGAAGCTTTCTTT. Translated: CASSLVTRGKEAFF.

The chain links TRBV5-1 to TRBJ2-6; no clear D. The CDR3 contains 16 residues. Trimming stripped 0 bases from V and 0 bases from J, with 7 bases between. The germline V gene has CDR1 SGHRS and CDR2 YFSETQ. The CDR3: CASSLEFSSGANVLTF. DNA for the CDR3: TGCGCCAGCAGCTTGGAGTTCAGCTCTGGGGCCAACGTCCTGACTTTC.

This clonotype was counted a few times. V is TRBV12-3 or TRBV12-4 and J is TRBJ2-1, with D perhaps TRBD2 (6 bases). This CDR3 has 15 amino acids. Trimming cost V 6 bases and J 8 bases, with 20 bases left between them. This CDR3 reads CASSHTSFLGDEQFF. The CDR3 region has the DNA TGTGCCAGCAGCCATACTAGCTTCTTAGGCGATGAGCAGTTCTTC.